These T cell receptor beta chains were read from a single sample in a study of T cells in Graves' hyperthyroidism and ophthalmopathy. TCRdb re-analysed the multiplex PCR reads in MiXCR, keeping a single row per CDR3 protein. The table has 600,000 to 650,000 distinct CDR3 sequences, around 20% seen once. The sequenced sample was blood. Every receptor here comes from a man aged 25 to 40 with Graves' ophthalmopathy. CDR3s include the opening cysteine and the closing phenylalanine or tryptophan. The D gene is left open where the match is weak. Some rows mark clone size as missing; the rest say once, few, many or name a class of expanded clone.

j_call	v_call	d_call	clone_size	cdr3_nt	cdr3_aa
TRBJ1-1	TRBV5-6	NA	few	TGTGCCAGCAGCTTGGTGGACAGAGTGAGCTCTGAAGCTTTCTTT	CASSLVDRVSSEAFF
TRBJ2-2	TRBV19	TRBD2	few	TGTGCCAGTAGTATTCCGGGACTAGCGGGATACACCGGGGAGCTGTTTTTT	CASSIPGLAGYTGELFF
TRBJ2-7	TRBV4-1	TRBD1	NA	TGCGCCAGCAGCCAGGGGGCCCGGACAGGGGACGAGCAGTACTTC	CASSQGARTGDEQYF
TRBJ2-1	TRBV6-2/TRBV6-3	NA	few	TGTGCCAGCAGTTACTCGATCGCGAGCACCTACAATGAGCAGTTCTTC	CASSYSIASTYNEQFF
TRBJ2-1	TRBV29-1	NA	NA	TGCGGCGTTGGTCTGGGGGTACTACGAGATGAGCAGTTCTTC	CGVGLGVLRDEQFF
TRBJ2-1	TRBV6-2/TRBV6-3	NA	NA	TGTGCCAGCAGTTCCTTATCTCGGGCTGAGCAGTTCTTC	CASSSLSRAEQFF
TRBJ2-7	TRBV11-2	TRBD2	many	TGTGCCAGCAGCTTATGGACTAGCGGATACGAGCAGTACTTC	CASSLWTSGYEQYF
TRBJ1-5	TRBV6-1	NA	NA	TGTGCCAGCAGTGGATTTCGCAGTGGCAATCAGCCCCAGCATTTT	CASSGFRSGNQPQHF
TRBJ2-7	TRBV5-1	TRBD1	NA	TGCGCCAGCAGCCGACAGGGGGTCTCCTACGAGCAGTACTTC	CASSRQGVSYEQYF
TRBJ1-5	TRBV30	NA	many	TGTGCCTGGAGTGTTCAGGGATCGAATCAGCCCCAGCATTTT	CAWSVQGSNQPQHF
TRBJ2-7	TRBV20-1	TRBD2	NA	TGCAGTGCTAGAGACAGCAGCGGGAGGGCTGTCTACGAGCAGTACTTC	CSARDSSGRAVYEQYF
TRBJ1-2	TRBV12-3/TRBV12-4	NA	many	TGTGCCAGCAGTTTAAGCAGAAACTATGGCTACACCTTC	CASSLSRNYGYTF
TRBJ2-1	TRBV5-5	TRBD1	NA	TGTGCCAGCAGCCACGACAGGGATGGTCGTTCCTACAATGAGCAGTTCTTC	CASSHDRDGRSYNEQFF
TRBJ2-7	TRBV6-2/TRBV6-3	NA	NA	TGTGCCAGCAGTTACGGGGTCGGAGAGCAGTACTTC	CASSYGVGEQYF
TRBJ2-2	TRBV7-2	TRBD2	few	TGTGCCAGCAGCCTAACTAGCGGGAGTGGGACCGGGGAGCTGTTTTTT	CASSLTSGSGTGELFF
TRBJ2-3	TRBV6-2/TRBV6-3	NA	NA	TGTGCCAGCAGTTACCGGGGAGCCGCAGATACGCAGTATTTT	CASSYRGAADTQYF
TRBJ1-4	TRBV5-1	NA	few	TGCGCCAGCAGCTTGGACGGAGCGGCAACTAATGAAAAACTGTTTTTT	CASSLDGAATNEKLFF
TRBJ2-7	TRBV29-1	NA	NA	TGCAGCGTTGACGAAGCCGGGGAGCAGTACTTC	CSVDEAGEQYF
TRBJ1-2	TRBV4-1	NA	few	TGCGCCAGCAGCCAAGATCGCGGGGGCCACTATGGCTACACCTTC	CASSQDRGGHYGYTF
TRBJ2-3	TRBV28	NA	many	TGTGCCAGCAGAGCCTGGGGTGGCAGGGGAAGCACGGGCACAGATACGCAGTATTTT	CASRAWGGRGSTGTDTQYF
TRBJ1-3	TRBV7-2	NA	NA	TGTGCCAGCACCCAGGGAAACACCATATATTTT	CASTQGNTIYF
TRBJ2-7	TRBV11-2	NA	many	TGTGCCAGCAGCTCCCTGACAGGACGAAATGCCGGCGAGCAGTACTTC	CASSSLTGRNAGEQYF
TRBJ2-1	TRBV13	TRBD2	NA	TGTGCCAGCAGCTTAGGAGCCGGGACTAGGCAGTTCTTC	CASSLGAGTRQFF
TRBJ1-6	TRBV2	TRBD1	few	TGTGCCAGCGGGACAGATCTCTGGTCACCCCTCCACTTT	CASGTDLWSPLHF
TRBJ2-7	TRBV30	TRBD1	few	TGTGCCTGGGACAGGGAAAGTACCTACGAGCAGTACTTC	CAWDRESTYEQYF
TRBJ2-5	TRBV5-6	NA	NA	TGTGCCAGCAGCTTCCAAGGACGTTACCAAGAGACCCAGTACTTC	CASSFQGRYQETQYF
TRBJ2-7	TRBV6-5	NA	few	TGTGCCAGCAGTTACTCGAGAGGTGCCAGCTCCTACGAGCAGTACTTC	CASSYSRGASSYEQYF
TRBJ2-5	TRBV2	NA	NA	TGTGCCAGCAGTTCGGCCTTATCGGAGACCCAGTACTTC	CASSSALSETQYF
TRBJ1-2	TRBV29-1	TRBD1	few	TGCAGTGCTGAACAGGGGAATGGCTATGGCTACACCTTC	CSAEQGNGYGYTF
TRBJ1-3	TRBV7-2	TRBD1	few	TGTGCCAGCAGCACCCAACAGGGGACTGGAAACACCATATATTTT	CASSTQQGTGNTIYF
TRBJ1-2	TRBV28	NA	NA	TGTGCCAGCAGTTCTCAGGACAGCTTTGGTTATGGCTACACCTTC	CASSSQDSFGYGYTF
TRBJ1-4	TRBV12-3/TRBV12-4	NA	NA	TGTGCCAGCAGTTTTGTGAGTCGGACTGGAGAAAAACTGTTTTTT	CASSFVSRTGEKLFF
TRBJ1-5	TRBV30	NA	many	TGTGCCTGGAGTGGGGTTAGGGGGGATCAGCCCCAGCATTTT	CAWSGVRGDQPQHF
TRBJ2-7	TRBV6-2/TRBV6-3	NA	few	TGTGCCAGCAGTTTTGGGGGGGCATCTTACTACGAGCAGTACTTC	CASSFGGASYYEQYF
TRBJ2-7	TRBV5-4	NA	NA	TGTGCCAGCAGCTTGGAGGAAGAGCAGTACTTC	CASSLEEEQYF